The 23 T cell receptor beta chains below come from one sample, sequenced in a study of OX40 agonist ivuxolimab in advanced cancers. Clones were read by immunoSEQ multiplex PCR, and TCRdb kept only the in-frame ones, dropping some. The data hold about 25,000 clones, with 80% to 90% observed a single time. The sequences come from CD4+ or CD8+ T cells sorted from blood, collected in a trial of the OX40 agonist ivuxolimab. The receptors shown here come from an adult with an advanced solid tumor such as melanoma, head and neck, liver or kidney cancer.

In this sample, this clone turned up once. The chain couples TRBV5-6 to TRBJ2-3; 13 bases are a match to TRBD2. The CDR3 covers 16 residues. From germline, CDR1 is SGHDT and CDR2 YYEEEE. The J segment lost 6 bases and the V segment lost 1 base, leaving 5 bases of the junction unmatched. The CDR3 here is CASSLRLAGGGDTQYF. As DNA, the CDR3 is TGTGCCAGCAGCTTGCGACTAGCGGGGGGTGGGGATACGCAGTATTTT.

This chain joins TRBV19 and TRBJ2-5, with D tentatively TRBD2 (6 bases). V was shortened by 3 bases and J by 5 bases, with 10 bases between the two germline ends. CDR1 and CDR2 from the germline V gene are LNHDA and SQIVND (reference sequence). This CDR3 has 13 residues. CDR3 sequence reads: CASSMGGLETQYF. The CDR3 nucleotides are TGTGCCAGTAGTATGGGGGGATTGGAGACCCAGTACTTC.

The chain couples TRBV9 to TRBJ2-1; 11 bases line up with TRBD2. The germline V gene encodes CDR1 SGDLS and CDR2 YYNGEE. This CDR3 contains 15 residues. J gave up 8 bases and V 5 bases, and 9 bases lay outside the gene matches. CDR3 bases: TGTGCCAGCAGTATTAGCGGGGGGGCCATCCATGAGCAGTTCTTC. It specifies CASSISGGAIHEQFF.

The chain is built from TRBV10-2 and TRBJ2-3; weak D call: TRBD2 (6 bases). Trimming cost V 10 bases and J 4 bases, with 12 bases left between them. CDR1 WSHSY and CDR2 SAAADI come from the germline V gene. There are 12 residues in the CDR3. The CDR3, as DNA: TGCGCCACTACTAGCTTGGCAGATACGCAGTATTTT. Residues: CATTSLADTQYF.

Comment on this clone: This may be a read error: a much more frequent sequence differs by one nucleotide. V and J are TRBV30 and TRBJ1-2; maybe TRBD1 (5 bases). There are 12 residues in the CDR3. The germline CDR1 and CDR2 sequences are GTSNPN and SVGIG (reference sequence). The V end lost 5 bases, the J end lost 3 bases, and 10 bases lay between the germline ends. The CDR3 region is CAWEKGDYGYTF. As DNA, the CDR3 is TGTGCCTGGGAGAAAGGGGACTATGGCTACACCTTC.

The chain has TRBV7-9 and TRBJ1-1; TRBD1 agrees at 7 bases. The V and J ends lost 4 bases and 9 bases, in that order; junction bases with no gene match: 11. The CDR3 consists of 14 residues. Per the germline V gene, CDR1 is SEHNR and CDR2 is FQNEAQ (reference sequence). This CDR3 is CASSYPGGHPQAFF. DNA for the CDR3: TGTGCCAGCAGCTACCCAGGGGGACACCCTCAAGCTTTCTTT.

The J gene is TRBJ1-4, the V gene TRBV18; no firm D call. The V end lost 3 bases, the J end lost 6 bases, and 8 bases lay between the germline ends. Per the germline V gene, CDR1 is KGHSH and CDR2 is LQKENI. CDR3 length equals 13 residues. CDR3 in DNA: TGTGCCAGCTCACCCCAGCCCCATGAAAAACTGTTTTTT. Translating it yields CASSPQPHEKLFF.

This clone was detected only once. V gene TRBV7-9 combines with J gene TRBJ1-2; no definite D call. The CDR3 runs to 15 residues. CDR1 is SEHNR and CDR2 is FQNEAQ in the germline V gene (reference sequence). V gave up 5 bases and J gave up 6 bases, with 19 bases separating them. CDR3 loop: CASSPTVRGRDGYTF. The CDR3 coding sequence is TGTGCCAGCAGCCCTACCGTTCGGGGTAGAGATGGCTACACCTTC.

This clone was observed a few times. The V and J genes are TRBV11-2 and TRBJ1-1, with TRBD1 as a possible D gene (5 bases). The germline V and J ends were trimmed by 1 base and 0 bases, with 9 bases remaining between them. The CDR3 spans 15 residues. CDR1 SGHAT and CDR2 FQNNGV come from the germline V gene. As DNA, the CDR3 is TGTGCCAGCAGCTTAGTTCAGGGTTTGAACACTGAAGCTTTCTTT. Protein: CASSLVQGLNTEAFF.

The rearrangement links TRBV4-3 to TRBJ2-1; TRBD1 aligns across 10 bases. Trimming at V came to 1 base and at J to 4 bases, leaving 4 bases not matched to a gene. CDR1 LGHNA and CDR2 YSLEER come from the germline V gene. The CDR3 has 16 residues. The CDR3 reads CASSQVGDRGYNEQFF. In DNA, the CDR3 is TGCGCCAGCAGCCAAGTCGGGGACAGGGGTTACAATGAGCAGTTCTTC.

The chain uses TRBV6-5 and TRBJ2-1, with D possibly matching TRBD2 (5 bases). Germline CDR1 reads MNHEY; CDR2 reads SVGAGI. Trimming stripped 0 bases from V and 0 bases from J, with 9 bases between. This CDR3 contains 16 residues. CDR3 protein: CASSYSEASSYNEQFF. The CDR3 nucleotides read TGTGCCAGCAGTTACTCGGAGGCCAGCTCCTACAATGAGCAGTTCTTC.

The chain recombines TRBV7-6 with TRBJ2-3, with 10 bases aligning to TRBD2. CDR3 size: 14 residues. Trimming cost V 1 base and J 5 bases; bases outside gene matches: 0. The germline CDR1 and CDR2 sequences are SGHVS and FNYEAQ. In DNA, the CDR3 is TGTGCCAGCAGCTTAGAGCGGGGGGGAGATACGCAGTATTTT. Its protein product is CASSLERGGDTQYF.

This clone was observed a single time. The rearrangement uses TRBV11-2 and TRBJ1-2; perhaps TRBD1 as D (6 bases). The CDR3 sequence is 13 residues long. V was shortened by 5 bases and J by 5 bases, with 12 bases between the two germline ends. The V gene's germline CDR1 is SGHAT and CDR2 FQNNGV. CDR3 DNA: TGTGCCAGCAGCACAGGGCAGTTTTATGGCTACACCTTC. Its protein is CASSTGQFYGYTF.

The J gene is TRBJ1-2, the V gene TRBV5-6, with 9 bases identical to TRBD1. Trimming at V came to 2 bases and at J to 5 bases, leaving 10 bases not matched to a gene. Germline loops: CDR1 SGHDT, CDR2 YYEEEE. There are 16 residues in the CDR3. The CDR3 sequence: CASSLTGGEGIYGYTF. The CDR3 nucleotides read TGTGCCAGCAGCTTAACAGGGGGCGAGGGGATATATGGCTACACCTTC.

The chain has TRBV29-1 and TRBJ2-5; TRBD1 is a possible D gene (5 bases). Germline V gene sequence: CDR1 SQVTM, CDR2 ANQGSEA. This CDR3 is 13 amino acids long. With 2 bases removed from V and 2 bases from J, the gap between germline ends came to 9 bases. DNA of the CDR3: TGCAGCGTTGAACCCAGGGCGCAAGAGACCCAGTACTTC. Its translation is CSVEPRAQETQYF.

The genes are TRBV6-1 and TRBJ1-4, with D possibly matching TRBD1 (6 bases). The ends were cut back, 3 bases at V and 4 bases at J, with 15 bases in the middle. Germline V gene sequence: CDR1 MNHNS, CDR2 SASEGT. This CDR3 is 16 amino acids long. The CDR3: CASSDHVADSNEKLFF. The CDR3 DNA reads TGTGCCAGCAGTGACCACGTTGCGGACAGTAATGAAAAACTGTTTTTT.

The chain couples TRBV2 to TRBJ2-5, with D unclear. Germline loops: CDR1 SNHLY, CDR2 FYNNEI. The CDR3 is made up of 14 amino acids. V was pared by 7 bases and J by 2 bases, with 14 bases between. The CDR3 nucleotides are TGTGCCAGCACTCGACTGACGGATCAAGAGACCCAGTACTTC. It codes for CASTRLTDQETQYF.

This clone showed up just once. This rearrangement joins TRBV27 to TRBJ2-2; 7 positions match TRBD1. There are 15 residues in the CDR3. Germline CDR1 reads MNHEY; CDR2 reads SMNVEV (reference sequence). V lost 4 bases, J lost 8 bases, and 10 bases stayed unmatched. DNA of the CDR3: TGTGCCAGCAGTTACCGAAAAGGGGGCGGAGGGGAGCTGTTTTTT. Translation: CASSYRKGGGGELFF.

There are a few counts of this clone. The J gene is TRBJ2-1, the V gene TRBV27; D not certain. The CDR3 has 16 amino acids. Germline CDR1 MNHEY, CDR2 SMNVEV (reference sequence). Trimming cost V 5 bases and J 8 bases, with 22 bases left between them. As DNA, the CDR3 is TGTGCCAGCAGTCCCCTCTCCAGCGTCGTGGCCCATGAGCAGTTCTTC. The encoded protein is CASSPLSSVVAHEQFF.

CDR3 bases: TGTGCCAGCGGGACTAGCGGTTACAATGAGCAGTTCTTC. Its protein is CASGTSGYNEQFF. V is TRBV7-9 and J is TRBJ2-1; 11 bases align to TRBD2. Looked up from germline, CDR1 is SEHNR and CDR2 is FQNEAQ (reference sequence). V dropped 8 bases and J dropped 4; count of bases not matched to a gene: 1. This CDR3 comprises 13 residues. Full variable domain (outside the CDR3, taken from reference TRBV7-9 and TRBJ2-1): DTGVSQNPRHKITKRGQNVTFRCDPISEHNRLYWYRQTLGQGPEFLTYFQNEAQLEKSRLLSDRFSAERPKGSFSTLEIQRTEQGDSAMYLCASGTSGYNEQFFGPGTRLTVL.

V and J are TRBV7-2 and TRBJ2-3, with 8 bases fitting TRBD1. The junction had 5 bases not matched to a gene; V was cut back by 6 bases and J by 3 bases. Germline-derived CDR1 and CDR2 are SGHTA and FQGNSA. This CDR3 is built from 14 residues. CDR3 sequence reads: CASSWDRWTDTQYF. CDR3 DNA sequence: TGTGCCAGCAGTTGGGACAGGTGGACAGATACGCAGTATTTT.

The chain links TRBV5-1 to TRBJ2-1; 8 bases are a match to TRBD2. Germline V CDR1 and CDR2: SGHRS, YFSETQ. The CDR3 extends over 15 amino acids. Trimming took 4 bases from V and 3 from J; bases not matched to a gene: 6. Here the CDR3 DNA reads TGCGCCAGCAGCATGCGGGGGGAAAACTACAATGAGCAGTTCTTC. Translation: CASSMRGENYNEQFF.

The genes are TRBV5-4 and TRBJ2-1, with TRBD1 matching 9 bases. The length of the CDR3 is 14 residues. J was trimmed by 6 bases and V by 3 bases; bases with no gene match: 4. From germline, CDR1 is SGHNT and CDR2 YYREEE (reference sequence). CDR3 DNA: TGTGCCAGCAGCTGGCCGGGACAGGGCAATGAGCAGTTCTTC. This sequence encodes CASSWPGQGNEQFF. The full variable domain, its missing parts supplied by reference TRBV5-4 and TRBJ2-1, is ETGVTQSPTHLIKTRGQQVTLRCSSQSGHNTVSWYQQALGQGPQFIFQYYREEENGRGNFPPRFSGLQFPNYSSELNVNALELDDSALYLCASSWPGQGNEQFFGPGTRLTVL.